The sequence of this T cell receptor (beta chain) was determined in a study of blood T cell repertoires in COVID-19. The assay was immunoSEQ multiplex PCR, and TCRdb's table has in-frame clones only and misses some. This sample has approximately 110,000 clones; over 65% occur once, and the top ten carry more than 0.65%. This CDR3 is 16 amino acids long. Losses at the gene ends were 4 bases for V and 6 bases for J; bases not matched to a gene: 7. The germline gives CDR1 KGHDR, CDR2 SFDVKD. The clonotype originates from a human donor with acute or convalescent COVID-19. The donor label of this sample is uncertain. The chain is built from TRBV24-1 and TRBJ2-1, with 11 bases identical to TRBD2. The sequencing sample was made of peripheral blood. CDR3 sequence: CATSDATSGTSNEQFF. Written as DNA, the CDR3 is TGTGCCACCAGTGACGCGACTAGCGGGACTTCCAATGAGCAGTTCTTC.